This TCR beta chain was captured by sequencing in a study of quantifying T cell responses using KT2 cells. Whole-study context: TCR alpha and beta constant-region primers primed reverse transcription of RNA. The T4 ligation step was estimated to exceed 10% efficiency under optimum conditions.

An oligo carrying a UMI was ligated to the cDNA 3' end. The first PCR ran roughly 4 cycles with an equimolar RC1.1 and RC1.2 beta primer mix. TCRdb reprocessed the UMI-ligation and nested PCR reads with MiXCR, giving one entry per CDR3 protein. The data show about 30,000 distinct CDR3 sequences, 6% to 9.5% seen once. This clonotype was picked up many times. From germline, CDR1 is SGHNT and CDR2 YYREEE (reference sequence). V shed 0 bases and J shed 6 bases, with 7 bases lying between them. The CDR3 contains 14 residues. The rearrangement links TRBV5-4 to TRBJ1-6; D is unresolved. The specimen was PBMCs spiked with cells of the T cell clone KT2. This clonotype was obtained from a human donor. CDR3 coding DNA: TGTGCCAGCAGCTTGGGACCCTTTAATTCACCCCTCCACTTT. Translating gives CASSLGPFNSPLHF. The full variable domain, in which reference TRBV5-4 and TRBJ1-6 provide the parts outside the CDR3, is ETGVTQSPTHLIKTRGQQVTLRCSSQSGHNTVSWYQQALGQGPQFIFQYYREEENGRGNFPPRFSGLQFPNYSSELNVNALELDDSALYLCASSLGPFNSPLHFGNGTRLTVT.